This TCR beta chain comes out of a study of blood T cell repertoires in COVID-19 (dated by TCRdb to 2020 to 2021). With regard to the full study: Collaborator samples came from the United States, Italy and Spain and covered acute and convalescent phases of COVID-19. The material from the prospective study consisted of cDNA or gDNA derived from T cells, B-cell-depleted T cells, or PBMCs. Deeply sampled blood TCRbeta repertoires from subjects exposed to, actively infected with, or recovered from COVID-19 were included in the dataset. The repertoires were released in a freely available public database intended as a resource for research on the immune response to SARS-CoV-2. Samples were obtained from the ongoing ImmuneRACE study (first 160 participants) and from about 1,300 subjects provided by 6 global collaborators. Nearly every sample came with metadata listing a de-identified subject ID, COVID-19 status, age in years and sex. HLA class I and class II types, where available, came from metadata supplied by the sample provider rather than from assay-based typing. What the authors observed across the whole study: The amount of clinical and demographic metadata varied by source and participant and was provided uncurated.

A word on this clone: Its specific antigen is unknown. No qualities accompany the bases; no much larger clone lies one base away.

CDR1 and CDR2 (MDHEN, SYDVKM) derive from the germline V gene. There are 14 amino acids in the CDR3, from cysteine to phenylalanine inclusive. The sequence is cut down to CDR3 DNA, 42 bases in frame from base 1. V is trimmed back by 5 bases and J by 0 bases, and the junction contains 1 base that no gene match accounts for. The immunoSEQ Assay, a bias-controlled multiplex PCR, was used to amplify TCRbeta CDR3 regions from genomic DNA. The published analysis was carried out like this. Nucleated cell counts per sample were estimated from amplification of reference gene primers within the assay. Sequence reads were collapsed and filtered to measure the absolute abundance of every unique TCRbeta CDR3 rearrangement. For each sample, productive Simpson clonality was calculated as the square root of Simpson's diversity index across productive rearrangements. TCRdb took over this immuneACCESS table, retaining in-frame rearrangements with V and J assigned. Such tables are incomplete; in checked studies, under half of the missing clones stem from an unresolved V gene, and the remainder is unexplained. V and J calls and clone size are those listed in that table; D and trimming were worked out from the DNA. This sample comprises a few hundred thousand clones, about nine tenths of them detected only once. Of the sample, less than 2.5% is held by the ten largest clones.

Each collaborating institution followed its own protocols to collect whole blood in K2EDTA tubes. Collaborator samples were shipped for TCRbeta analysis as frozen whole blood, isolated PBMCs, or DNA extracted from either sample type. Sequenced material: peripheral blood. This TCR was recovered from a man aged 18 to 30 with active or convalescent COVID-19. Recombination joined TRBV28 with TRBJ2-7; 10 bases in the middle match TRBD2. The nucleotide sequence reads as follows: TGTGCCAGCAGTGTAGCGGGAGGCTCCTACGAGCAGTACTTC. It translates as CASSVAGGSYEQYF.